This T cell receptor (beta chain) appears in the sequencing data of a study of CXCR3-negative and CXCR3-positive naive CD8 T cells. Germline V gene sequence: CDR1 SGHRS, CDR2 YFSETQ. This CDR3 region has 15 residues. Triplicates of about 280,000 cells were sorted from each CD8+ T cell subset. A CD45RO-CCR7+CD27+CD95- profile was what naive CD8+ T cells displayed. cDNA libraries for TRB were generated by 5' RACE incorporating UMI labels. TCRdb reanalyzed the 5' RACE reads, giving one entry per CDR3 protein sequence and no DNA. The sample table sets out tens of thousands of distinct CDR3 sequences. Turning to this clonotype: Its antigen remains unidentified.

General study points: Memory CD8+ T cell repertoires were far less diverse than both naive subsets.

The sequenced material came from naive CXCR3- CD8+ T cells from blood. Subset here: CD45RO-CCR7+CD27+CD95- naive CD8+ T cells lacking CXCR3 (TNR3-). The chain carries TRBV5-1 and TRBJ2-7; the TCRdb call, TRBD1, lacks DNA for checking. This sequence was found in a human donor in good health. Some clones in this sample may be carry-over from other donors' samples. CDR3 protein: CASTLGQGGLYEQYF.